This entry lists 10 T cell receptor beta chains sequenced from one sample in a study of shared clonotypes between healthy human individuals. The method was immunoSEQ multiplex PCR; TCRdb's version includes in-frame clones alone and lacks a portion of them. Of under 600,000 clones detected, roughly 79% appear once; the ten largest clones hold around 12%. The sequenced sample was PBMCs. These receptors came from a woman between 40 and 55 years old in good health. Some clones in this sample may be carry-over from other donors' samples.

The chain couples TRBV5-1 to TRBJ2-3; D possibly matches TRBD1 or TRBD2 (5 bases each). V lost 1 base and J lost 1, with 7 bases in between. Germline lookup yields CDR1 SGHRS and CDR2 YFSETQ. This CDR3 spans 14 amino acids. The CDR3 loop reads CASSLMGGTDTQYF. The CDR3 bases are TGCGCCAGCAGCTTGATGGGGGGCACAGATACGCAGTATTTT.

The CDR3: CASRVAGGPTDTQYF. The DNA for the CDR3 is TGTGCCAGCAGAGTAGCGGGAGGGCCCACAGATACGCAGTATTTT. The chain carries TRBV27 and TRBJ2-3; 11 bases align to TRBD2. The CDR3 contains 15 residues. From germline, CDR1 is MNHEY and CDR2 SMNVEV (reference sequence). V lost 6 bases and J lost 2; bases outside the gene matches: 4.

The rearrangement links TRBV6-5 to TRBJ2-1, with TRBD1 as a possible D gene (6 bases). The CDR3 covers 12 residues. The germline gives CDR1 MNHEY, CDR2 SVGAGI. Trimming cost V 6 bases and J 9 bases, with 12 bases left between them. The CDR3 sequence: CASSRTVGEQFF. CDR3 nucleotide sequence: TGTGCCAGCAGCCGGACAGTCGGTGAGCAGTTCTTC.

Comment on this clone: A much larger clone differs from this one at a single base, so this may be a read error. The genes are TRBV7-3 and TRBJ1-1; D remains ambiguous. CDR1 and CDR2 (germline): SGHTA, FQGTGA. V was shortened by 2 bases and J by 3 bases, with 10 bases between the two germline ends. The CDR3 totals 14 residues. The DNA of the CDR3 is TGTGCCAGCAGCTTAGTAGCCGGTGACACTGAAGCTTTCTTT. It translates to CASSLVAGDTEAFF.

J is TRBJ2-1 and V is TRBV7-9; a possible D gene is TRBD2 (6 bases). This CDR3 region has 14 residues. CDR1 SEHNR and CDR2 FQNEAQ come from the germline V gene (reference sequence). With 4 bases removed from V and 7 bases from J, the gap between germline ends came to 14 bases. CDR3 DNA sequence: TGTGCCAGCAGCTCAGATAGCGGCCGAAATGAGCAGTTCTTC. It yields the protein CASSSDSGRNEQFF.

V gene TRBV2 combines with J gene TRBJ1-5; D may be TRBD1 (6 bases). Per germline, CDR1 SNHLY and CDR2 FYNNEI. V was shortened by 6 bases and J by 5 bases, with 17 bases between the two germline ends. The CDR3 runs 15 residues. CDR3 protein: CASRLENRVDQPQHF. Written as DNA, the CDR3 is TGTGCCAGCAGATTGGAAAACAGGGTTGATCAGCCCCAGCATTTT. The complete variable domain, with remaining parts taken from reference TRBV2 and TRBJ1-5, reads EPEVTQTPSHQVTQMGQEVILRCVPISNHLYFYWYRQILGQKVEFLVSFYNNEISEKSEIFDDQFSVERPDGSNFTLKIRSTKLEDSAMYFCASRLENRVDQPQHFGDGTRLSIL.

The CDR3 bases are TGCGCCAGCAGCCAAGAAGCGGGGACTAGCGGAGTTGCAGATACGCAGTATTTT. Translated: CASSQEAGTSGVADTQYF. V gene TRBV4-3 combines with J gene TRBJ2-3, with 11 bases lining up with TRBD2. The trim removed 0 bases at V and 4 bases at J, leaving 9 bases unmatched. Per germline, CDR1 LGHNA and CDR2 YSLEER. The CDR3 has 18 amino acids.

This clone showed up just once. This chain uses TRBV11-2 with TRBJ2-3, with 10 bases that match TRBD2. Looked up from germline, CDR1 is SGHAT and CDR2 is FQNNGV. V gave up 5 bases and J gave up 3 bases; unmatched junction bases: 5. The CDR3 sequence is 15 residues long. The CDR3 protein is CASSISGRGTDTQYF. The CDR3 DNA sequence: TGTGCCAGCAGCATAAGCGGGAGGGGTACAGATACGCAGTATTTT.

The rearrangement joins TRBV6-6 to TRBJ2-7; no clear D. CDR1 is MNHNY, CDR2 SVGAGI, per germline (reference sequence). The CDR3 runs 13 residues. The germline V and J ends were trimmed by 6 bases and 3 bases, with 12 bases remaining between them. In DNA form, the CDR3 reads TGTGCCAGCAGCCCCCATAGCATCTACGAGCAGTACTTC. Its translation: CASSPHSIYEQYF.

This clone was recorded once. The chain employs TRBV6-8 and TRBJ2-6, with D maybe TRBD2 (5 bases). CDR1 is MNHGY and CDR2 is SAAAGT in the germline V gene. Trimming removed 8 bases from V and 1 base from J, with 12 bases in between. The CDR3 has 15 amino acids. CDR3: CASLPGRSGANVLTF. The CDR3 nucleotides are TGTGCCAGCCTACCGGGAAGGTCTGGGGCCAACGTCCTGACTTTC.